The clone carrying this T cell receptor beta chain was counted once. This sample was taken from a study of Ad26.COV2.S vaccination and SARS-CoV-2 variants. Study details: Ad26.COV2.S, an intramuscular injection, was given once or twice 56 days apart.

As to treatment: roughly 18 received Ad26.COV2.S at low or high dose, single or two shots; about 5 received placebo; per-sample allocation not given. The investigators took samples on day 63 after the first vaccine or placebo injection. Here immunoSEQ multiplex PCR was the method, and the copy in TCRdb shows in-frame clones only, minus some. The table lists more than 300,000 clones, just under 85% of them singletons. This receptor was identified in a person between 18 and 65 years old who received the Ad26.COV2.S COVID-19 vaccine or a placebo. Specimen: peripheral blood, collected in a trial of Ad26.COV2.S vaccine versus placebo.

The CDR3 region has the DNA TGTGCCACCAGTGACCGTACTAGCTCTGGGGCCAACGTCCTGACTTTC. Translation: CATSDRTSSGANVLTF. The chain uses TRBV24-1 and TRBJ2-6; perhaps TRBD2 as D (5 bases). Germline CDR1 is KGHDR and CDR2 is SFDVKD. Trimming removed 4 bases at V and 0 bases at J, with 9 bases between. CDR3 length equals 16 residues.